The 14 T cell receptor beta chains below were found in one sample sequenced in a study of blood T cell repertoires in COVID-19. TCRdb keeps only in-frame clones here, not all; method: immunoSEQ multiplex PCR. The table has under 130,000 clones, around 84% seen once; the top ten hold 2.1%. Sequencing input: peripheral blood. These receptors originate from a human donor in a cohort sampled during active COVID-19.

CDR3 sequence: CASSDGVGLSTGELFF. DNA of the CDR3: TGTGCCAGCAGTGATGGGGTGGGGCTATCCACCGGGGAGCTGTTTTTT. The chain uses TRBV2 and TRBJ2-2; weak D call: TRBD1 (5 bases). Germline V gene sequence: CDR1 SNHLY, CDR2 FYNNEI. The CDR3 covers 16 residues. Trimming took off 3 bases at V and 4 bases at J, with 15 bases between the two ends. Combining the CDR3 with reference TRBV2 and TRBJ2-2 gives the whole variable domain EPEVTQTPSHQVTQMGQEVILRCVPISNHLYFYWYRQILGQKVEFLVSFYNNEISEKSEIFDDQFSVERPDGSNFTLKIRSTKLEDSAMYFCASSDGVGLSTGELFFGEGSRLTVL.

This clone has just one count. The chain joins TRBV5-5 to TRBJ2-5; tentatively, D is TRBD1 (6 bases). The CDR3 is 15 amino acids. Looked up from germline, CDR1 is SGHKS and CDR2 is YYEKEE (reference sequence). Between the trimmed V and J ends, which lost 1 base and 2 bases, there was a span of 12 bases. The CDR3 spells CASSLRQGIQETQYF. The CDR3 bases are TGTGCCAGCAGCTTGCGGCAGGGGATACAAGAGACCCAGTACTTC.

This chain links TRBV6-6 with TRBJ1-1; D is ambiguous. The germline CDR1 and CDR2 sequences are MNHNY and SVGAGI (reference sequence). This CDR3 is built from 11 residues. Trimming left V 9 bases short and J 6 bases short, with 11 bases between. CDR3 in amino acids: CASLERAEAFF. The DNA for the CDR3 is TGTGCCAGTCTAGAGCGGGCTGAAGCTTTCTTT.

This clone has a handful of counts. CDR3 DNA sequence: TGTGCCAGCAGTCTACAGGGCGGAGACTACGAGCAGTACTTC. It codes for CASSLQGGDYEQYF. The J gene is TRBJ2-7, the V gene TRBV2; a weak D match, TRBD1 (6 bases). The germline gives CDR1 SNHLY, CDR2 FYNNEI. V was shortened by 5 bases and J by 3 bases, with 14 bases between the two germline ends. The length of the CDR3 is 14 residues.

This clone has just a few counts. V gene TRBV5-1 combines with J gene TRBJ2-1, with TRBD2 matching over 12 bases. Germline V gives CDR1 SGHRS, CDR2 YFSETQ. J was trimmed by 4 bases and V by 3 bases; bases with no gene match: 2. This CDR3 spans 15 amino acids. The CDR3 here is CASSWTSGAYNEQFF. In DNA form, the CDR3 reads TGCGCCAGCAGCTGGACTAGCGGGGCTTACAATGAGCAGTTCTTC.

The chain uses TRBV6-5 and TRBJ1-2, with no clear D. The V and J ends lost 0 bases and 9 bases respectively, with 14 bases between them. Germline V CDR1 and CDR2: MNHEY, SVGAGI. The CDR3 is 14 amino acids. The DNA for the CDR3 is TGTGCCAGCAGTTACTCTTCCCAGGAAGGTAGCTACACCTTC. Translating it yields CASSYSSQEGSYTF.

J is TRBJ2-1 and V is TRBV5-5; TRBD1 aligns across 8 bases. The CDR3 runs 15 residues. CDR1 SGHKS and CDR2 YYEKEE come from the germline V gene (reference sequence). Trimming cost V 0 bases and J 9 bases; bases outside gene matches: 8. The CDR3 DNA is TGTGCCAGCAGCTTGGGTGGGACAGGCTGGCGTGAGCAGTTCTTC. It codes for CASSLGGTGWREQFF.

The chain is built from TRBV9 and TRBJ2-2; 11 nucleotides agree with TRBD2. Trimming removed 2 bases from V and 0 bases from J; junction bases left unmatched: 6. The CDR3 spans 18 residues. Germline V lookup: CDR1 SGDLS, CDR2 YYNGEE. The chain's CDR3 is CASSVYSGRAPNTGELFF. Here the CDR3 DNA reads TGTGCCAGCAGCGTTTATAGCGGGAGGGCTCCGAACACCGGGGAGCTGTTTTTT.

This chain's CDR3 is CSASSGFNTEAFF. CDR3 DNA sequence: TGCAGTGCTAGTTCCGGGTTTAACACTGAAGCTTTCTTT. J is TRBJ1-1 and V is TRBV20-1; no clear D gene. CDR3 length: 13 residues. CDR1 DFQATT and CDR2 SNEGSKA come from the germline V gene (reference sequence). The V end lost 3 bases, the J end lost 2 bases, and 10 bases lay between the germline ends.

V usage is TRBV2 and J usage is TRBJ1-1, with D possibly matching TRBD1 (5 bases). The germline CDR1 and CDR2 sequences are SNHLY and FYNNEI. Trimming pared 6 bases from V and 0 bases from J, leaving 11 bases between. CDR3 size: 14 residues. This chain's CDR3 is CASRSTDMNTEAFF. CDR3 in DNA: TGTGCCAGCAGAAGCACGGACATGAACACTGAAGCTTTCTTT.

The V call is TRBV5-4, the J call TRBJ1-1; no definite D call. With 2 bases removed from V and 4 bases from J, the gap between germline ends came to 12 bases. CDR1 is SGHNT and CDR2 is YYREEE in the germline V gene (reference sequence). CDR3 length: 14 residues. This CDR3 is CASSFRSTGTEAFF. The CDR3 DNA reads as TGTGCCAGCAGCTTTAGATCGACGGGCACTGAAGCTTTCTTT. Combining the CDR3 with reference TRBV5-4 and TRBJ1-1 gives the whole variable domain ETGVTQSPTHLIKTRGQQVTLRCSSQSGHNTVSWYQQALGQGPQFIFQYYREEENGRGNFPPRFSGLQFPNYSSELNVNALELDDSALYLCASSFRSTGTEAFFGQGTRLTVV.

This chain uses TRBV28 with TRBJ2-2; 9 nucleotides line up with TRBD1. This CDR3 has 13 amino acids. Germline CDR1 is MDHEN and CDR2 is SYDVKM. J was trimmed by 9 bases and V by 10 bases; bases with no gene match: 9. The CDR3 DNA reads as TGTGCCACCGGGGACAGGGTGGGTCGGGAGCTGTTTTTT. It encodes CATGDRVGRELFF.

Written as DNA, the CDR3 is TGCAGCGTTGCGGGAGACTCCTACAATGAGCAGTTCTTC. Residues: CSVAGDSYNEQFF. The V call is TRBV29-1, the J call TRBJ2-1; weak D call: TRBD2 (6 bases). Germline V CDR1 and CDR2: SQVTM, ANQGSEA. This CDR3 has 13 residues. V was cut by 4 bases and J by 0 bases, with 7 bases left in between.

The chain couples TRBV5-6 to TRBJ2-3, with unresolved D. The CDR3 length is 12 residues. Germline V lookup: CDR1 SGHDT, CDR2 YYEEEE. Trimming took 3 bases from V and 2 from J, leaving 4 bases between them. CDR3 region: CASSSTTDTQYF. As DNA, the CDR3 is TGTGCCAGCAGCTCTACCACAGATACGCAGTATTTT.